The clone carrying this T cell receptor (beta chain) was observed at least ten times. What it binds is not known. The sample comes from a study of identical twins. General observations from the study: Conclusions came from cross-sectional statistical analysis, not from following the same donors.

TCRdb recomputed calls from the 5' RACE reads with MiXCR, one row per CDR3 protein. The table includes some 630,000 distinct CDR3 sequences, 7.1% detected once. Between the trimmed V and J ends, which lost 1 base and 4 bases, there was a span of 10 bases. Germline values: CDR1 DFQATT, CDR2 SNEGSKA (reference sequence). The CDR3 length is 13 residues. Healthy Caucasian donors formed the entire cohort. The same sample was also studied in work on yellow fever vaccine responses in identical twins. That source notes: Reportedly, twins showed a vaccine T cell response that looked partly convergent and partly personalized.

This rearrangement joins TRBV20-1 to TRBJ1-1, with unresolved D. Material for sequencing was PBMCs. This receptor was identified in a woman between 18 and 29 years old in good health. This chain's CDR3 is CSARGPVGTEAFF. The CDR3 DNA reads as TGCAGTGCTAGAGGACCCGTTGGCACTGAAGCTTTCTTT.